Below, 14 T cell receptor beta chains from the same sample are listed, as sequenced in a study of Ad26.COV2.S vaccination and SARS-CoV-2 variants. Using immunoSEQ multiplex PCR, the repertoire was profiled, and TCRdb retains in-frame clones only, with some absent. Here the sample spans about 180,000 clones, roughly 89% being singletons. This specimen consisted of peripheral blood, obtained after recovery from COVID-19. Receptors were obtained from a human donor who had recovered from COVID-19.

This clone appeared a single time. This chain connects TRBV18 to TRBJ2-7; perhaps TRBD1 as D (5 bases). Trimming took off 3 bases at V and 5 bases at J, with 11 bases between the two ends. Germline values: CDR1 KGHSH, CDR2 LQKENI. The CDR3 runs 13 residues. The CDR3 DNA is TGTGCCAGCTCACCGGCAGGGTACGACGAGCAGTACTTC. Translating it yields CASSPAGYDEQYF.

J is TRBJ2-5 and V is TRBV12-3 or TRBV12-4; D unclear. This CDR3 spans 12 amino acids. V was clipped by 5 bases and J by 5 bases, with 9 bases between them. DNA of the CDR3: TGTGCCAGCAGTCGACGACTTGAGACCCAGTACTTC. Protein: CASSRRLETQYF.

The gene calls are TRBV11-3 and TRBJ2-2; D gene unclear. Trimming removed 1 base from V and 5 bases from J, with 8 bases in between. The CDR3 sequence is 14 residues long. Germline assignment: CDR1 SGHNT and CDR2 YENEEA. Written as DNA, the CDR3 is TGTGCCAGCAGCTTAGGCCCAAAGACCGGGGAGCTGTTTTTT. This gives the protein CASSLGPKTGELFF.

CDR3 nucleotides: TGTGCCTGGAGTGTCAGAAATCAGCCCCAGCATTTT. This codes for CAWSVRNQPQHF. The genes are TRBV30 and TRBJ1-5; no firm D call. V was cut by 0 bases and J by 4 bases, with 4 bases left in between. Germline values: CDR1 GTSNPN, CDR2 SVGIG (reference sequence). The CDR3 is made up of 12 amino acids.

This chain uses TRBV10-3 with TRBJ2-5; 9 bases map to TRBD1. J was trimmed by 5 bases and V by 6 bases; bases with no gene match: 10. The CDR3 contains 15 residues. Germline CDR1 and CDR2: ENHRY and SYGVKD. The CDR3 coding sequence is TGTGCCATCAGCTTCCGGGACAGGGAGGGCGAGACCCAGTACTTC. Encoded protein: CAISFRDREGETQYF.

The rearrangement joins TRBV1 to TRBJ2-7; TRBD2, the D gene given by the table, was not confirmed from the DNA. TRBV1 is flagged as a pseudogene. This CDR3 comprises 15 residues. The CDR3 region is CTSSQDFNFLYEQYF. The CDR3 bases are TGCACCAGCAGCCAAGATTTCAACTTTCTCTACGAGCAGTACTTC.

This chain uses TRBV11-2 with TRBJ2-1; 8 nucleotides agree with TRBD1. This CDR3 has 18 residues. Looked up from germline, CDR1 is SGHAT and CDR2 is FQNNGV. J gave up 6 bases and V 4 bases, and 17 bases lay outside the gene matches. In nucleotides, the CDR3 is TGTGCCAGCAGCTCTCAACCAGGGGGCGGAAGGAATCTCAATGAGCAGTTCTTC. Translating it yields CASSSQPGGGRNLNEQFF.

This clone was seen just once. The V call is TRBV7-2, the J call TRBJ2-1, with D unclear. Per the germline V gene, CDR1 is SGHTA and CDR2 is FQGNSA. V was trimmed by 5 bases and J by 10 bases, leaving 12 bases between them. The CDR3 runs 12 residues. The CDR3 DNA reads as TGTGCCAGCAGCCCGACACGGTCAGAGCAGTTCTTC. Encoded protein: CASSPTRSEQFF.

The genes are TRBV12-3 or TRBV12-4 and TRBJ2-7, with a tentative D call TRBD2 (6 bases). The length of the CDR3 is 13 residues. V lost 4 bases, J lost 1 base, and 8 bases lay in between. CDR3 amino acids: CASSSGSSYEQYF. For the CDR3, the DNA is TGTGCCAGCAGTTCCGGGAGTTCCTACGAGCAGTACTTC.

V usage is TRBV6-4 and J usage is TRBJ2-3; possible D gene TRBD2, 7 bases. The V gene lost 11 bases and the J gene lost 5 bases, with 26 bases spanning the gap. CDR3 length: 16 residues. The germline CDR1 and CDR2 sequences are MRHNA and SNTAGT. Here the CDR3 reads CADSCRGAERGDTQYF. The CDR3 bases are TGTGCCGACTCCTGTCGGGGGGCCGAGCGGGGAGATACGCAGTATTTT.

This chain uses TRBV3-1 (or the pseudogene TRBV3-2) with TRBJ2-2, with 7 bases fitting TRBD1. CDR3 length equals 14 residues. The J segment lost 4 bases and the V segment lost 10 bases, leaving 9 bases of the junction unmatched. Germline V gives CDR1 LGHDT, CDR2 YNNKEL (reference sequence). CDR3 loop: CATEAGGSTGELFF. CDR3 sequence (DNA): TGTGCCACCGAGGCAGGGGGAAGCACCGGGGAGCTGTTTTTT.

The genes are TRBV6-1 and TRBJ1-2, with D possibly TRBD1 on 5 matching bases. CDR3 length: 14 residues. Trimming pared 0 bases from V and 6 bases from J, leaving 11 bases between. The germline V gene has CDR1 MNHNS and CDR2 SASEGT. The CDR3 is CASSEAPGLDGYTF. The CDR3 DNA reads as TGTGCCAGCAGTGAAGCGCCGGGGCTCGATGGCTACACCTTC.

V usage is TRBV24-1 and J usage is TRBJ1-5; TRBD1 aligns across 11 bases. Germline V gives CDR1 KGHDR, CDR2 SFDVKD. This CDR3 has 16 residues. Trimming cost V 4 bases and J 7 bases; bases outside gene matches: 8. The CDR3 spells CATSDPRGDRGQPQHF. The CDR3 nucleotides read TGTGCCACCAGTGACCCCCGAGGGGACAGGGGGCAGCCCCAGCATTTT.

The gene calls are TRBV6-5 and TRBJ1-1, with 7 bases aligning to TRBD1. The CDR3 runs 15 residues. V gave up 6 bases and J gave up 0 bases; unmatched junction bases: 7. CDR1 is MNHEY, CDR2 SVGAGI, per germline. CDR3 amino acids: CASRGGAALNTEAFF. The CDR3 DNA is TGTGCCAGCAGAGGGGGCGCTGCCTTGAACACTGAAGCTTTCTTT.